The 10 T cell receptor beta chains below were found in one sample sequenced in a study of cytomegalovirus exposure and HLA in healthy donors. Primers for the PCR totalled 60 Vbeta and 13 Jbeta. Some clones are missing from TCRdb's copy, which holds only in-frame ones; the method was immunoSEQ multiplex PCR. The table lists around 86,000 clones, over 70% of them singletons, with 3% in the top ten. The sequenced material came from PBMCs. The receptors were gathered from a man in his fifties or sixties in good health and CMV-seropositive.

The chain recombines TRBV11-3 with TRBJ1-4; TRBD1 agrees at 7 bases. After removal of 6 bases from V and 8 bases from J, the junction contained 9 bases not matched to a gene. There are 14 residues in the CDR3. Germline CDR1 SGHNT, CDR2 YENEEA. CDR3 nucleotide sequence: TGTGCCAGCAGTCCCGGGACAGTCGGGGAAAAACTGTTTTTT. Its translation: CASSPGTVGEKLFF.

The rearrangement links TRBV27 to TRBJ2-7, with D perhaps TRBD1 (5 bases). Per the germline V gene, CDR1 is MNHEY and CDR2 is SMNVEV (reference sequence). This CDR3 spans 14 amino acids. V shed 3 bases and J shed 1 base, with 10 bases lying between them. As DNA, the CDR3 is TGTGCCAGCAGTTTCCAGGGCTTTTCCTACGAGCAGTACTTC. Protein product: CASSFQGFSYEQYF.

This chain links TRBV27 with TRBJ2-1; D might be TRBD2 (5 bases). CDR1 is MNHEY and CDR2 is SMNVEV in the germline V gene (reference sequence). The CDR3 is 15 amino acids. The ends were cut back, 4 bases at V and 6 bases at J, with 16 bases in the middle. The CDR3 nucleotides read TGTGCCAGCAGTTCAGAAGCGGCGATCGGCAATGAGCAGTTCTTC. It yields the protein CASSSEAAIGNEQFF.

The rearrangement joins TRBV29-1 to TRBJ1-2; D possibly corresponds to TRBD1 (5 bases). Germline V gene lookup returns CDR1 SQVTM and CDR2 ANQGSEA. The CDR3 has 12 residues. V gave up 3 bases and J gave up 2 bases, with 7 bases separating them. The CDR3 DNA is TGCAGCGTTGACAGACAGAACTATGGCTACACCTTC. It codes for CSVDRQNYGYTF.

CDR3 residues: CASSLPPPGHEGETQYF. Here the CDR3 DNA reads TGCGCCAGCAGCCTACCTCCTCCGGGACATGAAGGGGAGACCCAGTACTTC. The V call is TRBV5-1, the J call TRBJ2-5; weak D call: TRBD1 (6 bases). Trimming stripped 4 bases from V and 5 bases from J, with 24 bases between. This CDR3 comprises 17 residues. The germline V gene encodes CDR1 SGHRS and CDR2 YFSETQ.

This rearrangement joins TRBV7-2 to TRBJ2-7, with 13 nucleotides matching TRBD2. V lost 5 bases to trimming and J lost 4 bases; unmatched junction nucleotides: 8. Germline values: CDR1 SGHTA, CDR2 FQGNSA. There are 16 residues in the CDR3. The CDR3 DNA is TGTGCCAGCAGCATAACCGGGACTAGCGGGACTTACGAGCAGTACTTC. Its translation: CASSITGTSGTYEQYF.

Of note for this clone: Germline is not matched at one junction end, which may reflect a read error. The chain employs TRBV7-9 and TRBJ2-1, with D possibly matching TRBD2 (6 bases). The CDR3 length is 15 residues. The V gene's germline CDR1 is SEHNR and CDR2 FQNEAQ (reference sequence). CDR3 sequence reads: CSSSSLAGRSNEQFF. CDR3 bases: TGTTCCAGCAGCTCCCTGGCGGGGAGGTCCAATGAGCAGTTCTTC.

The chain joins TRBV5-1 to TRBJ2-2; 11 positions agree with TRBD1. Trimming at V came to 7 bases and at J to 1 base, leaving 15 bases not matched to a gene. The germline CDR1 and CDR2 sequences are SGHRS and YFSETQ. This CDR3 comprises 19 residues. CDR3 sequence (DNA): TGCGCCAGCGGAAAAGACAGGACAGGGGGCGTACTGAACACCGGGGAGCTGTTTTTT. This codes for CASGKDRTGGVLNTGELFF. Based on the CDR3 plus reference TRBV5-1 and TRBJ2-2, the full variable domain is KAGVTQTPRYLIKTRGQQVTLSCSPISGHRSVSWYQQTPGQGLQFLFEYFSETQRNKGNFPGRFSGRQFSNSRSEMNVSTLELGDSALYLCASGKDRTGGVLNTGELFFGEGSRLTVL.

CDR3 protein: CAITSTGAPEAFF. The CDR3 DNA follows: TGTGCCATCACAAGTACAGGGGCTCCTGAAGCTTTCTTT. This rearrangement joins TRBV10-3 to TRBJ1-1; TRBD1 aligns across 7 bases. V was clipped by 7 bases and J by 6 bases; unmatched bases: 8. This CDR3 is built from 13 residues. Germline CDR1 is ENHRY and CDR2 is SYGVKD.

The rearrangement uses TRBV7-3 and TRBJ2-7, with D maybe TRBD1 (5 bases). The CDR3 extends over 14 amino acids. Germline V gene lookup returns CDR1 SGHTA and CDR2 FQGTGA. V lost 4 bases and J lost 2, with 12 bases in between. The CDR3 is CASSSSDKTYEQYF. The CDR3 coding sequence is TGTGCCAGCAGCTCCTCGGACAAGACCTACGAGCAGTACTTC. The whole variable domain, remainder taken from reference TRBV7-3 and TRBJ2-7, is GAGVSQTPSNKVTEKGKYVELRCDPISGHTALYWYRQSLGQGPEFLIYFQGTGAADDSGLPNDRFFAVRPEGSVSTLKIQRTERGDSAVYLCASSSSDKTYEQYFGPGTRLTVT.